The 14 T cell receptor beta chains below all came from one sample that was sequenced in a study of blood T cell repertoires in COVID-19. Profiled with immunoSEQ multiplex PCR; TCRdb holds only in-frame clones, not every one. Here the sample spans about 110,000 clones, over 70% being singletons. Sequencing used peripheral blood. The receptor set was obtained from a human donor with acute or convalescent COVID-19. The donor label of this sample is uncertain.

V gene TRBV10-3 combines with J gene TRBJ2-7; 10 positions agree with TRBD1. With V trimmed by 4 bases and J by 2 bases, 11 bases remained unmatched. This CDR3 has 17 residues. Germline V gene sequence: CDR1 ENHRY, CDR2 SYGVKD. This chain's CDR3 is CAISARSPGTGAYEQYF. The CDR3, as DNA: TGTGCCATCAGTGCCCGCTCTCCCGGGACAGGGGCCTACGAGCAGTACTTC.

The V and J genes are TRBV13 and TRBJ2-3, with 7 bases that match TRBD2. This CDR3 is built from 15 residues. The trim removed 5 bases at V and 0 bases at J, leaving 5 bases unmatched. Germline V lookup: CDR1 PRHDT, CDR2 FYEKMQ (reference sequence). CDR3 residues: CASSLGGLSTDTQYF. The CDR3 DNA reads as TGTGCCAGCAGCCTGGGGGGACTAAGCACAGATACGCAGTATTTT.

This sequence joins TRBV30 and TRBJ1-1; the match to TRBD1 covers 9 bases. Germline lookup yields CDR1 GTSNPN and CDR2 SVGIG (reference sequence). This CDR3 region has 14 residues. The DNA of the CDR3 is TGTGCGGTCACAGGGGGCTACATGAACACTGAAGCTTTCTTT. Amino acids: CAVTGGYMNTEAFF. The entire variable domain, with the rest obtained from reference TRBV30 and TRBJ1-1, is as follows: SQTIHQWPATLVQPVGSPLSLECTVEGTSNPNLYWYRQAAGRGLQLLFYSVGIGQISSEVPQNLSASRPQDRQFILSSKKLLLSDSGFYLCAVTGGYMNTEAFFGQGTRLTVV.

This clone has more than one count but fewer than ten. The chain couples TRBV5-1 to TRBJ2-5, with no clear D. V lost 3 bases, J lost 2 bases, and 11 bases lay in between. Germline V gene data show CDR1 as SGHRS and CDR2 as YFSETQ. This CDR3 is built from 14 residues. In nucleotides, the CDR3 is TGCGCCAGCAGCTACGGCTTGGAGCAAGAGACCCAGTACTTC. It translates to CASSYGLEQETQYF.

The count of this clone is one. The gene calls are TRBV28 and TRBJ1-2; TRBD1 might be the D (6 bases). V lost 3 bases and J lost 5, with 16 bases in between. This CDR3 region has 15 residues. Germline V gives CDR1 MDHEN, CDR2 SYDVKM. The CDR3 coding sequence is TGTGCCAGCAGTTTCCGTTGGACAGTCTCTTATGGCTACACCTTC. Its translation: CASSFRWTVSYGYTF.

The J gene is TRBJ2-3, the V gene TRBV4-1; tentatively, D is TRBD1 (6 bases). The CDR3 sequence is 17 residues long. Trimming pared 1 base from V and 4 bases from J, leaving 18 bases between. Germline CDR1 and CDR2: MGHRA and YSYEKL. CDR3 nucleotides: TGCGCCAGCAGCCAAGCCCCAGGGGTAGGTTCCGCAGATACGCAGTATTTT. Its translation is CASSQAPGVGSADTQYF.

The CDR3 protein is CASSAGDSNQPQHF. The CDR3 region has the DNA TGTGCCAGCAGTGCCGGGGATAGCAATCAGCCCCAGCATTTT. The V and J genes are TRBV6-2 or TRBV6-3 and TRBJ1-5, with D unclear. Trimming removed 5 bases at V and 0 bases at J, with 8 bases between. CDR1 is MNHEY, CDR2 SVGEGT, per germline. CDR3 size: 14 residues.

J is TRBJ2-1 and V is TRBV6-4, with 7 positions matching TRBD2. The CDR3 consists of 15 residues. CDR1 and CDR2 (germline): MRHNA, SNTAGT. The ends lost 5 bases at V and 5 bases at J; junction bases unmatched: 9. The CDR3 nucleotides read TGTGCCAGCAGTTTAACAGCGGGGAAAAACAATGAGCAGTTCTTC. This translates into CASSLTAGKNNEQFF.

The CDR3 loop is CASSLGQGGYEQYF. For the CDR3, the DNA is TGTGCCAGCAGCTTGGGACAGGGCGGCTACGAGCAGTACTTC. The genes are TRBV11-2 and TRBJ2-7, with 9 nucleotides matching TRBD1. V gave up 3 bases and J gave up 3 bases; unmatched junction bases: 3. Germline V gene sequence: CDR1 SGHAT, CDR2 FQNNGV. The CDR3 is 14 residues long.

The CDR3 DNA reads TGCAGCGTTGAGGGGACAGGCCATAATGAAAAACTGTTTTTT. This codes for CSVEGTGHNEKLFF. The chain has TRBV29-1 and TRBJ1-4, with TRBD1 identical over 8 bases. The CDR3 length is 14 residues. Losses at the gene ends were 3 bases for V and 4 bases for J; bases not matched to a gene: 4. CDR1 and CDR2 (germline): SQVTM, ANQGSEA.

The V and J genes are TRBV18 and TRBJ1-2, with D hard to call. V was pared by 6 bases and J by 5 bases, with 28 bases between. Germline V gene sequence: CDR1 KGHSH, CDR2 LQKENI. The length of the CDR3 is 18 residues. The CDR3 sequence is CASSRLAAGVDAPYGYTF. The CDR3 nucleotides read TGTGCCAGCTCCCGACTCGCGGCCGGGGTAGACGCCCCGTATGGCTACACCTTC.

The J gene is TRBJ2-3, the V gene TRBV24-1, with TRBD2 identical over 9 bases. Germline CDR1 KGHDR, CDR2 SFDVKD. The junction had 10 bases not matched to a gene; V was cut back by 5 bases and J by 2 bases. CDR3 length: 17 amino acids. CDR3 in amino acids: CATSVEPVAGDTDTQYF. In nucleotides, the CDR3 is TGTGCCACCAGTGTCGAACCCGTAGCGGGGGACACAGATACGCAGTATTTT.

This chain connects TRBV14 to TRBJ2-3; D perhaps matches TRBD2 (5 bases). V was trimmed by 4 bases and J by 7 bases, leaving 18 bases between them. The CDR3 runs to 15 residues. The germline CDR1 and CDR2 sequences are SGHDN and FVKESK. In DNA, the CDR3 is TGTGCCAGCAGCCGAGGGAGAAGCGACCGCAATACGCAGTATTTT. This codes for CASSRGRSDRNTQYF.

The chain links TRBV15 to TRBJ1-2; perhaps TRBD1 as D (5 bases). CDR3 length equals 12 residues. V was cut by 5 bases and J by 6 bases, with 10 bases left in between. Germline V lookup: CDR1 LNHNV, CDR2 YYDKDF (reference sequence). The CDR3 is CATSQGYDGYTF. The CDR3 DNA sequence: TGTGCCACCAGCCAGGGATACGATGGCTACACCTTC.